This is a list of T cell receptor beta chains from one sample in a study of cytomegalovirus exposure and HLA in healthy donors. TCRdb keeps only in-frame clones here, not all; method: immunoSEQ multiplex PCR. The top ten hold roughly 1.9% of the sample, which has about 160,000 clones, roughly 85% seen once. Material for sequencing was PBMCs. Every receptor here comes from a man aged 40-49 years in good health and CMV-seronegative. Each CDR3 is given with its conserved first and last residue. Fields, in order: V gene, J gene, clone size, D gene, CDR3 DNA, CDR3 protein. A D gene is named only where the DNA matches it firmly. The size entry is marked missing in some rows and otherwise reads once, few, many or a size class.

V gene: TRBV28; J gene: TRBJ2-3; clone size: -; D gene: -; CDR3 DNA: TGTGCCAGCAGTGCAACAGACAGCACAGATACGCAGTATTTT; CDR3 protein: CASSATDSTDTQYF
V gene: TRBV10-3; J gene: TRBJ2-1; clone size: -; D gene: TRBD2; CDR3 DNA: TGTGCCATCAGTTCGGGGACTAGCTCCTACAATGAGCAGTTCTTC; CDR3 protein: CAISSGTSSYNEQFF
V gene: TRBV6-5; J gene: TRBJ1-1; clone size: -; D gene: -; CDR3 DNA: TGTGCCAGCGGACGGGGGGGGAGGGACACTGAAGCTTTCTTT; CDR3 protein: CASGRGGRDTEAFF
V gene: TRBV7-2; J gene: TRBJ2-7; clone size: -; D gene: -; CDR3 DNA: TGTGCCAGCAGCTCGGAGGCCACAGGGTTGGGCGAGCAGTACTTC; CDR3 protein: CASSSEATGLGEQYF
V gene: TRBV5-6; J gene: TRBJ1-6; clone size: -; D gene: -; CDR3 DNA: TGTGCCAGCAGCTTGGGGCCCCGGGTCCAGAATTCACCCCTCCACTTT; CDR3 protein: CASSLGPRVQNSPLHF
V gene: TRBV7-2; J gene: TRBJ2-2; clone size: -; D gene: -; CDR3 DNA: TGTGCCAGCGGCCGAAGGGGCGGGGAGCTGTTTTTT; CDR3 protein: CASGRRGGELFF
V gene: TRBV6-5; J gene: TRBJ1-3; clone size: -; D gene: TRBD1; CDR3 DNA: TGTGCCAGCAGGCCCGACAGGGGAGTTGGAAACACCATATATTTT; CDR3 protein: CASRPDRGVGNTIYF
V gene: TRBV15; J gene: TRBJ1-3; clone size: -; D gene: TRBD1; CDR3 DNA: TGTGCCACCAGCAGAGAGAGGACAGGGGGAAACACCATATATTTT; CDR3 protein: CATSRERTGGNTIYF
V gene: TRBV18; J gene: TRBJ2-6; clone size: -; D gene: -; CDR3 DNA: TGTGCCAGCTCACCGTTGCGGGACAGCACCCCCGGGGCCAACGTCCTGACTTTC; CDR3 protein: CASSPLRDSTPGANVLTF
V gene: TRBV7-2; J gene: TRBJ2-1; clone size: few; D gene: TRBD1; CDR3 DNA: TGTGCCAGCAGTCAACGACAGGGATCCTACAATGAGCAGTTCTTC; CDR3 protein: CASSQRQGSYNEQFF
V gene: TRBV29-1; J gene: TRBJ2-6; clone size: few; D gene: TRBD1; CDR3 DNA: TGCAGCGTTGTCTCGCGACAGGGCTTATCTGGGGCCAACGGCCTGACTTTC; CDR3 protein: CSVVSRQGLSGANGLTF
V gene: TRBV18; J gene: TRBJ1-1; clone size: -; D gene: -; CDR3 DNA: TGTGCCAGCTCACGGGCCTCCTATGAAGCTTTCTTT; CDR3 protein: CASSRASYEAFF
V gene: TRBV6-1; J gene: TRBJ2-2; clone size: -; D gene: -; CDR3 DNA: TGTGCCAGCCGTAGACAGCAAAACACCGGGGAGCTGTTTTTT; CDR3 protein: CASRRQQNTGELFF
V gene: TRBV29-1; J gene: TRBJ2-3; clone size: -; D gene: TRBD1; CDR3 DNA: TGCAGCGTTATGGGACAGGGGTACACAGATACGCAGTATTTT; CDR3 protein: CSVMGQGYTDTQYF
V gene: TRBV7-9; J gene: TRBJ2-7; clone size: -; D gene: TRBD1; CDR3 DNA: TGTGCCAGCAGCTTGTCACAGGGGCTGGCTGGCGAGCAGTACTTC; CDR3 protein: CASSLSQGLAGEQYF
V gene: TRBV5-8; J gene: TRBJ2-2; clone size: -; D gene: TRBD1; CDR3 DNA: TGTGCCAGCAGCTTGGTCTTCGGGACAGGGTCCACCGGGGAGCTGTTTTTT; CDR3 protein: CASSLVFGTGSTGELFF
V gene: TRBV6-5; J gene: TRBJ1-1; clone size: -; D gene: -; CDR3 DNA: TGTGCCAGCACGTCTTTCCCCTTGAGCACTGAAGCTTTCTTT; CDR3 protein: CASTSFPLSTEAFF
V gene: TRBV5-1; J gene: TRBJ1-2; clone size: few; D gene: -; CDR3 DNA: TGCGCCAGCAGCTTGGAGCAGGGGACCTTCGATGGCTACACCTTC; CDR3 protein: CASSLEQGTFDGYTF
V gene: TRBV19; J gene: TRBJ1-1; clone size: once; D gene: TRBD1; CDR3 DNA: TGTGCCAGTAGTATAGACAGGGGGATGAACACTGAAGCTTTCTTT; CDR3 protein: CASSIDRGMNTEAFF
V gene: TRBV19; J gene: TRBJ1-1; clone size: -; D gene: TRBD1; CDR3 DNA: TGTGCCAGTAGGCTAGGGGGCAACACTGAAGCTTTCTTT; CDR3 protein: CASRLGGNTEAFF
V gene: TRBV20-1; J gene: TRBJ2-7; clone size: -; D gene: TRBD1; CDR3 DNA: TGCAGTGCTCAGGGGGACGAGCAGTACTTC; CDR3 protein: CSAQGDEQYF
V gene: TRBV2; J gene: TRBJ1-6; clone size: -; D gene: -; CDR3 DNA: TGTGCCAGCAGCCTCAGGGTTAATTCACCCCTCCACTTT; CDR3 protein: CASSLRVNSPLHF
V gene: TRBV11-2; J gene: TRBJ1-2; clone size: -; D gene: -; CDR3 DNA: TGTGCCAGCAGCTTAGATGGGTCCAGGGGTGGCTACACCTTC; CDR3 protein: CASSLDGSRGGYTF
V gene: TRBV11-2; J gene: TRBJ2-7; clone size: -; D gene: TRBD1; CDR3 DNA: TGTGCCAGCAGCTTAGACGGGACAGGGTCCTACGAGCAGTACTTC; CDR3 protein: CASSLDGTGSYEQYF
V gene: TRBV5-1; J gene: TRBJ2-5; clone size: -; D gene: TRBD1; CDR3 DNA: TGCGCCACCTACATCGGGACAGGGGAAGAGACCCAGTACTTC; CDR3 protein: CATYIGTGEETQYF
V gene: TRBV5-1; J gene: TRBJ2-2; clone size: -; D gene: TRBD2; CDR3 DNA: TGCGCCAGCAGCTTGGACGGGAGGGCCAACGGGGAGCTGTTTTTT; CDR3 protein: CASSLDGRANGELFF
V gene: TRBV19; J gene: TRBJ2-1; clone size: -; D gene: TRBD2; CDR3 DNA: TGTGCCAGCCGGGGGATGCTAGCGGGATGGGATGAGCAGTTCTTC; CDR3 protein: CASRGMLAGWDEQFF
V gene: TRBV29-1; J gene: TRBJ2-7; clone size: -; D gene: -; CDR3 DNA: TGCAGCGTTGACGAGTCCTACGAGCAGTACTTC; CDR3 protein: CSVDESYEQYF
V gene: TRBV19; J gene: TRBJ2-7; clone size: -; D gene: TRBD1; CDR3 DNA: TGTGCCAGTAGACGGCAGGGGGACTACGAGCAGTACTTC; CDR3 protein: CASRRQGDYEQYF
V gene: TRBV4-2; J gene: TRBJ1-3; clone size: -; D gene: -; CDR3 DNA: TGTGCCAGCAGCCAAGATGACATATCTGGAAACACCATATATTTT; CDR3 protein: CASSQDDISGNTIYF
V gene: TRBV2; J gene: TRBJ2-2; clone size: -; D gene: TRBD2; CDR3 DNA: TGTGCCAGCAGCGAAACCGGGACTAGCGTCACCGGGGAGCTGTTTTTT; CDR3 protein: CASSETGTSVTGELFF
V gene: TRBV7-6; J gene: TRBJ1-6; clone size: -; D gene: TRBD1; CDR3 DNA: TGTGCCAGCAGCTTAGGCCAGGGGGCAAATTCACCCCTCCACTTT; CDR3 protein: CASSLGQGANSPLHF
V gene: TRBV9; J gene: TRBJ2-7; clone size: -; D gene: TRBD1; CDR3 DNA: TGTGCCAGCAGCTCCGGACAGGGGTATTTCGACGAGCAGTACTTC; CDR3 protein: CASSSGQGYFDEQYF
V gene: TRBV19; J gene: TRBJ2-7; clone size: -; D gene: -; CDR3 DNA: TGTGCCAGTAGTATAACAGGCACCTACGAGCAGTACTTC; CDR3 protein: CASSITGTYEQYF
V gene: TRBV11-2; J gene: TRBJ1-5; clone size: -; D gene: -; CDR3 DNA: TGTGCCAGCAGCTCGTCGGGAGGGGGGAATCAGCCCCAGCATTTT; CDR3 protein: CASSSSGGGNQPQHF
V gene: TRBV6-1; J gene: TRBJ1-1; clone size: -; D gene: -; CDR3 DNA: TGTGCCAGCAGGCTAGACGGAAGCTTTGAAGCTTTCTTT; CDR3 protein: CASRLDGSFEAFF
V gene: TRBV5-4; J gene: TRBJ2-1; clone size: -; D gene: TRBD2; CDR3 DNA: TGTGCCAGCAGCTTGGGATCCGCGGGAGGTGGATACAATGAGCAGTTCTTC; CDR3 protein: CASSLGSAGGGYNEQFF
V gene: TRBV28; J gene: TRBJ1-4; clone size: -; D gene: -; CDR3 DNA: TGTGCCAGCAGTTTATGGAAGCGGGGGACTGGGGGTGGGGTGTTTTTT; CDR3 protein: CASSLWKRGTGGGVFF
V gene: TRBV11-2; J gene: TRBJ1-3; clone size: -; D gene: -; CDR3 DNA: TGTGCCAGCAGCTTAATCCGGCGGGGTTACGGACGAAACACCATATATTTT; CDR3 protein: CASSLIRRGYGRNTIYF
V gene: TRBV30; J gene: TRBJ2-7; clone size: -; D gene: TRBD1; CDR3 DNA: TGTGCCTGGACCAGACAGGGGAGCTACGAGCAGTACTTC; CDR3 protein: CAWTRQGSYEQYF
V gene: TRBV28; J gene: TRBJ2-7; clone size: -; D gene: TRBD2; CDR3 DNA: TGTGCCAGCAGTACCCGGGGATGGGGAGGCTCGCGGGAGCTCTACGAGCAGTACTTC; CDR3 protein: CASSTRGWGGSRELYEQYF
V gene: TRBV14; J gene: TRBJ2-5; clone size: -; D gene: -; CDR3 DNA: TGTGCCAGCAGCCGGTTACCGGGGGGCGCACAAGAGACCCAGTACTTC; CDR3 protein: CASSRLPGGAQETQYF
V gene: TRBV19; J gene: TRBJ2-1; clone size: -; D gene: -; CDR3 DNA: TGTGCCAGTAGTATAGTAGGCTTGGGGGCGTCGTACAATGAGCAGTTCTTC; CDR3 protein: CASSIVGLGASYNEQFF
V gene: TRBV19; J gene: TRBJ2-7; clone size: -; D gene: -; CDR3 DNA: TGTGCCAGTAGTATACGTTACTCCTACGAGCAGTACTTC; CDR3 protein: CASSIRYSYEQYF
V gene: TRBV6-5; J gene: TRBJ2-7; clone size: -; D gene: -; CDR3 DNA: TGTGCCAGCAGTTATCAGGACAGATCCGGGGAGCAGTACTTC; CDR3 protein: CASSYQDRSGEQYF
V gene: TRBV18; J gene: TRBJ2-4; clone size: -; D gene: TRBD1; CDR3 DNA: TGTGCCAGCGGCCGGGACAGGGGTAAGAGTGACATTCAGTACTTC; CDR3 protein: CASGRDRGKSDIQYF
V gene: TRBV30; J gene: TRBJ2-6; clone size: -; D gene: TRBD1; CDR3 DNA: TGTGCCTGGAGTACAGGGGTTGCTGGGGCCAACGGCCTGACTTTC; CDR3 protein: CAWSTGVAGANGLTF
V gene: TRBV2; J gene: TRBJ1-5; clone size: few; D gene: -; CDR3 DNA: TGTGCCAGCAGTGAAAGGGGTCGTAATCAGCCCCAGCATTTT; CDR3 protein: CASSERGRNQPQHF
V gene: TRBV5-6; J gene: TRBJ2-1; clone size: -; D gene: -; CDR3 DNA: TGTGCCAGCAGCTTGAGGGGCTATAATGAGCAGTTCTTC; CDR3 protein: CASSLRGYNEQFF
V gene: TRBV27; J gene: TRBJ1-1; clone size: -; D gene: TRBD1; CDR3 DNA: TGTGCCAGCAGTAAGACAGGGGGAAGGAGGGCTTTCTTT; CDR3 protein: CASSKTGGRRAFF
V gene: TRBV6-1; J gene: TRBJ2-3; clone size: -; D gene: TRBD1; CDR3 DNA: TGTGCCAGCTCACTACAGGGGCCAGATACGCAGTATTTT; CDR3 protein: CASSLQGPDTQYF
V gene: TRBV15; J gene: TRBJ1-1; clone size: -; D gene: -; CDR3 DNA: TGTGCCACCAGCAGCCCGGGAGCAGCGAACACTGAAGCTTTCTTT; CDR3 protein: CATSSPGAANTEAFF